Listed below are T cell receptor beta chains from one sample, sequenced in a study of shared clonotypes between healthy human individuals. Some clones are missing from TCRdb's copy, which holds only in-frame ones; the method was immunoSEQ multiplex PCR. The sample includes about 580,000 clones, 98% seen only once; the top ten take 0.25% to 0.35%. Material: naive CD8+ T cells sorted from blood. The receptors here all came from a man under 40 in good health. CDR3s include the opening cysteine and the closing phenylalanine or tryptophan. Each record gives: J gene, V gene, D gene, clone size, CDR3 protein, CDR3 DNA. The D gene is left open where the match is weak. Clone size is given for some rows only: seen once, a few or many times, or a class if the clone is expanded.

J: TRBJ2-1; V: TRBV11-2; D: TRBD2; size: once; CDR3: CASSTGTSGRALMYNEQFF; DNA: TGTGCCAGCAGCACCGGGACTAGCGGGAGGGCCCTTATGTACAATGAGCAGTTCTTC
J: TRBJ2-3; V: TRBV29-1; D: NA; size: NA; CDR3: CSAEDPGTSSTDTQYF; DNA: TGCAGCGCAGAGGACCCCGGGACATCGAGCACAGATACGCAGTATTTT
J: TRBJ2-5; V: TRBV30; D: NA; size: NA; CDR3: CAWSEPVGREETQYF; DNA: TGTGCCTGGAGTGAACCGGTGGGGCGAGAGGAGACCCAGTACTTC
J: TRBJ2-3; V: TRBV7-6; D: NA; size: NA; CDR3: CASSRGPSDTQYF; DNA: TGTGCCAGCAGCCGCGGACCCTCAGATACGCAGTATTTT
J: TRBJ2-5; V: TRBV7-8; D: NA; size: once; CDR3: CASSLNSGGQETQYF; DNA: TGTGCCAGCAGCTTAAATTCTGGCGGGCAAGAGACCCAGTACTTC
J: TRBJ2-2; V: TRBV11-2; D: TRBD1; size: few; CDR3: CASSPPGRGLPGELFF; DNA: TGTGCCAGCAGCCCCCCCGGCAGGGGGCTTCCCGGGGAGCTGTTTTTT
J: TRBJ2-1; V: TRBV11-3; D: TRBD2; size: once; CDR3: CASSLDPRTSGRVGNEQFF; DNA: TGTGCCAGCAGCTTAGATCCGAGGACTAGCGGGAGGGTAGGCAATGAGCAGTTCTTC
J: TRBJ1-2; V: TRBV18; D: NA; size: NA; CDR3: CASSYREGTDGYTF; DNA: TGTGCCAGCTCCTATAGGGAAGGAACGGATGGCTACACCTTC
J: TRBJ1-5; V: TRBV7-9; D: NA; size: NA; CDR3: CASSLGPRPNQPQHF; DNA: TGTGCCAGCAGCTTAGGACCCCGTCCCAATCAGCCCCAGCATTTT
J: TRBJ1-4; V: TRBV15; D: TRBD1; size: NA; CDR3: CATSRVVTGGGEKLFF; DNA: TGTGCCACCAGCAGAGTGGTGACAGGGGGGGGCGAAAAACTGTTTTTT
J: TRBJ2-3; V: TRBV5-6; D: NA; size: NA; CDR3: CASSNDKEGTDTQYF; DNA: TGTGCCAGCAGCAACGACAAGGAAGGCACAGATACGCAGTATTTT
J: TRBJ1-2; V: TRBV7-9; D: NA; size: NA; CDR3: CASSALGGRNYGYTF; DNA: TGTGCCAGCAGTGCCCTTGGGGGGCGTAACTATGGCTACACCTTC
J: TRBJ1-4; V: TRBV27; D: NA; size: NA; CDR3: CASSLYRAGEKLFF; DNA: TGTGCCAGCAGTTTATACAGGGCGGGTGAAAAACTGTTTTTT
J: TRBJ1-3; V: TRBV7-9; D: NA; size: NA; CDR3: CASSLGESSGNTIYF; DNA: TGTGCCAGCAGCTTAGGAGAGAGCTCTGGAAACACCATATATTTT
J: TRBJ1-2; V: TRBV7-9; D: NA; size: NA; CDR3: CAGERAVNYGYTF; DNA: TGTGCCGGGGAACGGGCAGTAAACTATGGCTACACCTTC
J: TRBJ1-1; V: TRBV29-1; D: NA; size: NA; CDR3: CSVPGNTEAFF; DNA: TGCAGCGTTCCCGGGAACACTGAAGCTTTCTTT
J: TRBJ2-5; V: TRBV29-1; D: TRBD2; size: NA; CDR3: CSVEREGRLALGRETQYF; DNA: TGCAGCGTTGAGAGGGAGGGTAGACTAGCATTAGGTCGGGAGACCCAGTACTTC
J: TRBJ2-1; V: TRBV25-1; D: TRBD2; size: NA; CDR3: CASALAGNEQFF; DNA: TGTGCCAGTGCACTAGCGGGGAATGAGCAGTTCTTC
J: TRBJ1-1; V: TRBV6-1; D: TRBD1; size: NA; CDR3: CASRTGRGLTEAFF; DNA: TGTGCCAGCAGGACGGGCAGGGGGCTCACTGAAGCTTTCTTT
J: TRBJ1-1; V: TRBV27; D: NA; size: NA; CDR3: CASSLSAGPTEAFF; DNA: TGTGCCAGCAGTTTATCCGCAGGGCCTACTGAAGCTTTCTTT
J: TRBJ2-1; V: TRBV5-8; D: TRBD2; size: NA; CDR3: CASSWTSGIEFF; DNA: TGTGCCAGCAGCTGGACTAGCGGGATCGAGTTCTTC
J: TRBJ2-3; V: TRBV11-2; D: TRBD2; size: NA; CDR3: CASSFGTSGAQTDTQYF; DNA: TGTGCCAGCAGCTTCGGGACTAGCGGGGCCCAGACAGATACGCAGTATTTT
J: TRBJ1-1; V: TRBV9; D: TRBD1; size: NA; CDR3: CASSAAGGEVNTEAFF; DNA: TGTGCCAGCAGCGCTGCAGGGGGCGAGGTGAACACTGAAGCTTTCTTT
J: TRBJ2-7; V: TRBV6-5; D: TRBD2; size: NA; CDR3: CASSYGTSGRFYEQYF; DNA: TGTGCCAGCAGTTACGGGACTAGCGGGAGATTCTACGAGCAGTACTTC
J: TRBJ2-2; V: TRBV15; D: NA; size: NA; CDR3: CATSRDLGMGLAANTGELFF; DNA: TGTGCCACCAGCAGAGACCTCGGAATGGGTTTAGCGGCGAACACCGGGGAGCTGTTTTTT
J: TRBJ1-5; V: TRBV6-6; D: NA; size: once; CDR3: CASSTGKRHLLSQHF; DNA: TGTGCCAGCAGTACCGGTAAGAGGCACCTCCTCTCCCAGCATTTT
J: TRBJ2-2; V: TRBV9; D: NA; size: NA; CDR3: CASSQTGTAYGGELFF; DNA: TGTGCCAGCAGCCAAACCGGGACGGCTTACGGCGGGGAGCTGTTTTTT
J: TRBJ2-1; V: TRBV11-2; D: TRBD2; size: NA; CDR3: CASSLGREGLGEQFF; DNA: TGTGCCAGCAGCTTAGGTCGGGAGGGCCTAGGGGAGCAGTTCTTC
J: TRBJ1-3; V: TRBV7-9; D: NA; size: NA; CDR3: CASSGRTSGNTIYF; DNA: TGTGCCAGCAGCGGGAGGACAAGTGGAAACACCATATATTTT
J: TRBJ1-4; V: TRBV7-9; D: NA; size: NA; CDR3: CASSLGGLNEKLFF; DNA: TGTGCCAGCAGCTTAGGGGGCCTTAATGAAAAACTGTTTTTT
J: TRBJ2-3; V: TRBV2; D: TRBD1; size: NA; CDR3: CASRGGTGTDTQYF; DNA: TGTGCCAGCAGGGGTGGGACAGGCACAGATACGCAGTATTTT
J: TRBJ2-1; V: TRBV23-1; D: NA; size: NA; CDR3: CASSQSNREFTAEQFF; DNA: TGCGCCAGCAGTCAATCTAACAGGGAATTTACCGCTGAGCAGTTCTTC
J: TRBJ2-5; V: TRBV29-1; D: NA; size: NA; CDR3: CSVEVGAKKETQYF; DNA: TGCAGCGTTGAAGTAGGGGCGAAAAAAGAGACCCAGTACTTC
J: TRBJ2-3; V: TRBV27; D: NA; size: NA; CDR3: CASSHYGPSTDTQYF; DNA: TGTGCCAGCAGTCACTATGGTCCTAGCACAGATACGCAGTATTTT
J: TRBJ2-1; V: TRBV29-1; D: TRBD2; size: NA; CDR3: CSVEDEWGLAPFF; DNA: TGCAGCGTTGAAGATGAGTGGGGACTAGCTCCGTTCTTC
J: TRBJ2-1; V: TRBV29-1; D: NA; size: once; CDR3: CSVRGGSYNEQFF; DNA: TGCAGCGTTAGGGGGGGCTCCTACAATGAGCAGTTCTTC
J: TRBJ2-2; V: TRBV11-1; D: NA; size: once; CDR3: CASSLGYGNTGELFF; DNA: TGTGCCAGCAGCTTAGGGTACGGGAACACCGGGGAGCTGTTTTTT
J: TRBJ1-5; V: TRBV4-1; D: NA; size: NA; CDR3: CASSQVGRKTGGQPQHF; DNA: TGCGCCAGCAGCCAAGTAGGTCGGAAGACCGGGGGTCAGCCCCAGCATTTT
J: TRBJ2-7; V: TRBV5-1; D: NA; size: NA; CDR3: CASSLVGETYEQYF; DNA: TGCGCCAGCAGCTTGGTTGGAGAAACCTACGAGCAGTACTTC
J: TRBJ2-3; V: TRBV29-1; D: NA; size: NA; CDR3: CSVDYIPGEELGTDTQYF; DNA: TGCAGCGTTGACTATATTCCGGGAGAGGAGTTGGGCACAGATACGCAGTATTTT
J: TRBJ2-7; V: TRBV13; D: TRBD1; size: NA; CDR3: CASSAGQEFEQYF; DNA: TGTGCCAGCTCTGCGGGACAGGAATTTGAGCAGTACTTC
J: TRBJ2-7; V: TRBV5-1; D: TRBD2; size: NA; CDR3: CASSPEPGLARSYEQYF; DNA: TGCGCCAGCAGCCCCGAGCCGGGACTAGCGCGCTCCTACGAGCAGTACTTC
J: TRBJ2-5; V: TRBV27; D: NA; size: NA; CDR3: CASSLDWRGTGPKQETQYF; DNA: TGTGCCAGCAGTTTAGACTGGCGAGGAACAGGACCTAAACAAGAGACCCAGTACTTC
J: TRBJ2-7; V: TRBV7-9; D: TRBD2; size: NA; CDR3: CASSPAGLAGGGSYEQYF; DNA: TGTGCCAGCAGCCCGGCCGGACTAGCGGGAGGGGGTTCCTACGAGCAGTACTTC
J: TRBJ1-3; V: TRBV5-5; D: NA; size: NA; CDR3: CASALGQGSTGNTIYF; DNA: TGTGCCAGCGCGTTAGGGCAGGGAAGTACTGGAAACACCATATATTTT
J: TRBJ1-1; V: TRBV9; D: NA; size: NA; CDR3: CASSPRQGNTEAFF; DNA: TGTGCCAGCAGCCCTCGCCAGGGTAACACTGAAGCTTTCTTT
J: TRBJ2-1; V: TRBV7-8; D: NA; size: NA; CDR3: CASSLEVRSYNEQFF; DNA: TGTGCCAGCAGCTTAGAGGTACGCTCCTACAATGAGCAGTTCTTC
J: TRBJ2-3; V: TRBV7-2; D: NA; size: NA; CDR3: CASSLAPQRRTDTQYF; DNA: TGTGCCAGCAGCTTAGCGCCCCAGCGTCGCACAGATACGCAGTATTTT
J: TRBJ2-7; V: TRBV7-9; D: NA; size: NA; CDR3: CASSPGSTYEQYF; DNA: TGTGCCAGCAGCCCCGGGTCTACCTACGAGCAGTACTTC
J: TRBJ2-7; V: TRBV11-2; D: NA; size: once; CDR3: CASSPFGSYEQYF; DNA: TGTGCCAGCAGTCCCTTCGGTTCCTACGAGCAGTACTTC
J: TRBJ2-7; V: TRBV7-2; D: NA; size: NA; CDR3: CASSLGVQLDEQYF; DNA: TGTGCCAGCAGCTTAGGGGTTCAACTGGACGAGCAGTACTTC
J: TRBJ2-5; V: TRBV6-1; D: TRBD1; size: NA; CDR3: CASSAGTGGLETQYF; DNA: TGTGCCAGCAGTGCCGGGACAGGGGGTCTGGAGACCCAGTACTTC
J: TRBJ1-2; V: TRBV21-1; D: NA; size: NA; CDR3: CASSEGDRGEYGYTF; DNA: TGTGCCAGCAGCGAAGGGGACAGGGGGGAGTATGGCTACACCTTC
J: TRBJ2-1; V: TRBV27; D: TRBD1; size: once; CDR3: CASSPGTGYNEQFF; DNA: TGTGCCAGCAGTCCCGGGACAGGCTACAATGAGCAGTTCTTC